This is a list of T cell receptor beta chains from one sample in a study of cytomegalovirus exposure and HLA in healthy donors. This table comes from immunoSEQ multiplex PCR, and its TCRdb copy is limited to in-frame clones, with some not included. The sample records 100,000 to 150,000 clones, around 67% being singletons. The sample consisted of PBMCs. Source of these receptors: a middle-aged woman in good health and CMV-seropositive. Each CDR3 is given with its conserved first and last residue. The D gene is left open where the match is weak. Rows may omit the clone size; those that give it use once, few, many or a size class.

J gene	V gene	D gene	clone size	CDR3 protein	CDR3 DNA
TRBJ1-2	TRBV29-1	TRBD1	NA	CSAGQGYGYTF	TGCAGCGCAGGACAGGGCTATGGCTACACCTTC
TRBJ2-5	TRBV27	TRBD2	NA	CASSAGTRGGETQYF	TGTGCCAGCAGTGCCGGGACTAGGGGCGGAGAGACCCAGTACTTC
TRBJ2-7	TRBV28	NA	few	CASSLPPRVRSISEQYF	TGTGCCAGCAGTTTACCCCCCCGAGTTAGATCCATTTCCGAGCAGTACTTC
TRBJ2-5	TRBV28	TRBD1	NA	CASSSTTGGAETQYF	TGTGCCAGCAGTTCTACGACAGGGGGAGCGGAGACCCAGTACTTC
TRBJ2-7	TRBV11-2	TRBD2	NA	CASSFSGLAGGEQYF	TGTGCCAGCAGCTTCTCGGGACTAGCGGGAGGCGAGCAGTACTTC
TRBJ1-5	TRBV6-1	NA	NA	CASSEQQGGGYQPQHF	TGTGCCAGCAGTGAACAACAGGGAGGGGGGTATCAGCCCCAGCATTTT
TRBJ1-3	TRBV5-1	NA	NA	CASSANSLSENTIYF	TGCGCCAGCAGCGCTAACAGCCTTTCAGAAAACACCATATATTTT
TRBJ2-6	TRBV15	NA	NA	CATSEGQGYSGANVLTF	TGTGCCACCAGCGAAGGGCAGGGTTACTCTGGGGCCAACGTCCTGACTTTC
TRBJ1-1	TRBV7-2	TRBD1	NA	CASSLEASGTGFRDEAFF	TGTGCCAGCAGCTTAGAGGCTTCCGGGACAGGGTTTCGAGATGAAGCTTTCTTT
TRBJ1-4	TRBV9	NA	NA	CASSVATKGAGEKLFF	TGTGCCAGCAGCGTAGCTACGAAGGGCGCGGGTGAAAAACTGTTTTTT
TRBJ2-5	TRBV6-6	NA	NA	CASSPERRQETQYF	TGTGCCAGCAGTCCCGAGCGCCGACAAGAGACCCAGTACTTC
TRBJ1-1	TRBV6-1	NA	NA	CASSEARQATMNTEAFF	TGTGCCAGCAGTGAAGCTCGACAGGCTACGATGAACACTGAAGCTTTCTTT
TRBJ1-4	TRBV28	NA	once	CASSFSGATNEKLFF	TGTGCCAGCAGTTTCTCAGGGGCGACTAATGAAAAACTGTTTTTT
TRBJ1-1	TRBV4-1	NA	NA	CASSQRQDLTEAFF	TGCGCCAGCAGCCAACGACAGGATCTCACTGAAGCTTTCTTT
TRBJ2-7	TRBV19	NA	NA	CASSPTGSYEQYF	TGTGCCAGTAGCCCGACAGGCTCCTACGAGCAGTACTTC
TRBJ2-5	TRBV7-9	NA	NA	CASSEETQYF	TGTGCCAGCAGCGAGGAGACCCAGTACTTC
TRBJ2-1	TRBV5-4	TRBD2	NA	CASSLAPSGRASNEQFF	TGTGCCAGCAGCTTGGCCCCTAGCGGGAGGGCTTCGAATGAGCAGTTCTTC
TRBJ1-6	TRBV2	NA	NA	CASSEDRISNSPLHF	TGTGCCAGCAGTGAGGACAGAATTTCTAATTCACCCCTCCACTTT
TRBJ1-1	TRBV5-1	TRBD1	few	CASRQQTTGLNTEAFF	TGCGCCAGCAGACAACAAACGACAGGGCTAAACACTGAAGCTTTCTTT
TRBJ2-1	TRBV19	TRBD1	NA	CASSIRDSYNEQFF	TGTGCCAGTAGCATCAGGGACAGTTACAATGAGCAGTTCTTC
TRBJ2-3	TRBV19	NA	NA	CASSITHQGGTDTQYF	TGTGCCAGTAGTATTACACACCAAGGAGGCACAGATACGCAGTATTTT
TRBJ1-1	TRBV7-2	NA	NA	CASSLAVTPSEAFF	TGTGCCAGCAGCTTAGCTGTGACTCCCAGTGAAGCTTTCTTT
TRBJ2-3	TRBV9	TRBD2	NA	CASSDFGGADTQYF	TGTGCCAGCAGTGACTTCGGGGGGGCAGATACGCAGTATTTT